The text below deals with one T cell receptor beta chain. Its antigen is undetermined. CD45RO-negative, CCR7-positively selected cells formed the naive CD8 fraction, excluding terminally differentiated effector memory CD45RA+ cells. The CDR3 runs 15 residues. Between the trimmed V and J ends, which lost 4 bases and 2 bases, there was a span of 11 bases. CDR1 MNHNS and CDR2 SASEGT come from the germline V gene. The sample is drawn from a study of shared clonotypes between healthy human individuals. Study in general: Each donor had three CD4 naive, three CD4 memory, two CD8 naive and one CD8 memory plate. Findings of the study overall: Even with large depth, rarefaction showed that sorted-subset sequencing was incomplete.

The authors split each subset's genomic DNA evenly across several immunoSEQ plates. Authors' processing steps: Filtering of immunoSEQ junctional sequences could not match full-length read filtering. The table came from immunoSEQ multiplex PCR; TCRdb's copy has only in-frame clones and leaves some out. D and trimming come from the DNA, and the V and J calls and clone size come from that table. The sample contains 760,000 or so clones, roughly 96% of which appear only once. The material sequenced was naive CD8+ T cells sorted from blood. The chain recombines TRBV6-1 with TRBJ1-4, with D tentatively TRBD1 (5 bases). The clonotype originates from a man aged 25-40 years in good health. The CDR3, as DNA: TGTGCCAGCAGTGGAAAGGGACGGACTAATGAAAAACTGTTTTTT. Translated: CASSGKGRTNEKLFF.